This T cell receptor (beta chain) emerged from a study of T cell changes during pregnancy in multiple sclerosis. TCRdb keeps only in-frame clones here, not all; method: immunoSEQ multiplex PCR. The table lists tens of thousands of clones, about 91% of them singletons. Germline V gene lookup returns CDR1 SGHNT and CDR2 YYREEE (reference sequence). There are 15 residues in the CDR3. V lost 2 bases to trimming and J lost 0 bases; unmatched junction nucleotides: 5. The chain joins TRBV5-4 to TRBJ2-7; 7 bases match TRBD2. This material consisted of CD8+ T cells from peripheral blood mononuclear cells, taken in the third trimester of pregnancy. This sequence was found in a female donor with multiple sclerosis, enrolled in a pregnancy study. CDR3 protein: CASSFSGPSSYEQYF. CDR3 DNA sequence: TGTGCCAGCAGCTTTAGCGGGCCCAGCTCCTACGAGCAGTACTTC.